A selection of T cell receptor beta chains follows, all from one sample in a study of OX40 agonist ivuxolimab in advanced cancers. Some clones are missing from TCRdb's copy, which holds only in-frame ones; the method was immunoSEQ multiplex PCR. Here the sample spans about 57,000 clones, about nine tenths being singletons. The sequencing here drew on CD4+ or CD8+ T cells sorted from blood, taken in a trial of the OX40 agonist ivuxolimab. The source of these receptors is an adult with an advanced solid tumor such as melanoma, head and neck, liver or kidney cancer. The CDR3 runs from the conserved cysteine through the conserved F or W. The order of the fields is V gene, D gene, J gene, CDR3 protein, CDR3 DNA. D genes are given only for firm matches.

>TRBV14|NA|TRBJ2-5
CASSQALAGTQYF
TGTGCCAGCAGCCAAGCCCTAGCTGGGACCCAGTACTTC
>TRBV2|NA|TRBJ2-3
CASSEGLSTDTQYF
TGTGCCAGCAGTGAAGGGCTCAGCACAGATACGCAGTATTTT
>TRBV6-1|TRBD1|TRBJ1-2
CAGQGNGGYTF
TGTGCCGGACAGGGGAATGGTGGCTACACCTTC
>TRBV4-3|TRBD1|TRBJ1-2
CASRGGTGGRVYGYTF
TGCGCCAGCAGGGGTGGTACAGGGGGCAGAGTCTATGGCTACACCTTC
>TRBV6-5|TRBD2|TRBJ2-7
CASSYAASGGSYEQYF
TGTGCCAGCAGTTACGCAGCTAGCGGGGGGTCCTACGAGCAGTACTTC
>TRBV5-1|NA|TRBJ1-5
CASSLGGAYGQPQHF
TGCGCCAGCAGCTTGGGAGGGGCCTACGGTCAGCCCCAGCATTTT
>TRBV6-5|NA|TRBJ2-1
CASSYRSGRAYNEQFF
TGTGCCAGCAGTTACCGTAGCGGTCGCGCCTACAATGAGCAGTTCTTC
>TRBV19|TRBD1|TRBJ1-2
CATKPGQGMDYGYTF
TGTGCCACGAAACCGGGACAGGGGATGGACTATGGCTACACCTTC
>TRBV5-1|TRBD1|TRBJ1-1
CASSVGQGANTEAFF
TGCGCCAGCAGCGTCGGACAGGGAGCGAACACTGAAGCTTTCTTT
>TRBV4-3|NA|TRBJ2-1
CASRTRGRGDEQFF
TGCGCCAGCAGAACAAGGGGGCGCGGGGATGAGCAGTTCTTC
>TRBV15|TRBD1|TRBJ1-2
CATSSHIIRRDSPIYGYTF
TGTGCCACCAGCAGCCATATAATACGCCGGGACAGCCCCATCTATGGCTACACCTTC
>TRBV19|NA|TRBJ2-5
CASSTTGSGETQYF
TGTGCCAGTAGTACTACAGGGTCGGGAGAGACCCAGTACTTC
>TRBV4-2|NA|TRBJ2-1
CASSQSRQALFF
TGTGCCAGCAGCCAATCTAGACAAGCGTTGTTCTTC
>TRBV5-4|NA|TRBJ2-1
CASTSPIYNEQFF
TGTGCCAGCACCTCTCCTATCTACAATGAGCAGTTCTTC
>TRBV4-1|NA|TRBJ1-1
CASSRGQLTRDMNTEAFF
TGCGCCAGCAGCCGGGGCCAGCTAACCAGGGACATGAACACTGAAGCTTTCTTT